There are a few counts of the clone carrying this TCR beta chain. Original methodology: Reference gene primers were amplified, and this amplification served to estimate nucleated cell counts. Assay used: immunoSEQ multiplex PCR; TCRdb lists only in-frame clones, some missing. The V and J calls and clone size were taken over from that table, and D and trimming were inferred from the DNA. Of more than 95,000 clones in the sample, 70% to 80% were seen once. The CDR3 sequence is 15 residues long. V lost 0 bases and J 1 base, leaving 10 bases between the germline ends. Per germline, CDR1 LGHNA and CDR2 YSLEER. The data were taken from a study of blood T cell repertoires in COVID-19. Study at large: There were acute and convalescent COVID-19 samples, and they came from the United States, Italy and Spain. Nucleic acid was either cDNA or gDNA, and it came from T cells, B-cell-depleted T cells, or PBMCs.

The sequencing sample was made of peripheral blood. The chain employs TRBV4-3 and TRBJ2-7, with D maybe TRBD1 (6 bases). This clonotype originated in an older man with acute or convalescent COVID-19. This chain's CDR3 is CASSQDWGQSYEQYF. Written as DNA, the CDR3 is TGCGCCAGCAGCCAAGATTGGGGGCAGTCCTACGAGCAGTACTTC.